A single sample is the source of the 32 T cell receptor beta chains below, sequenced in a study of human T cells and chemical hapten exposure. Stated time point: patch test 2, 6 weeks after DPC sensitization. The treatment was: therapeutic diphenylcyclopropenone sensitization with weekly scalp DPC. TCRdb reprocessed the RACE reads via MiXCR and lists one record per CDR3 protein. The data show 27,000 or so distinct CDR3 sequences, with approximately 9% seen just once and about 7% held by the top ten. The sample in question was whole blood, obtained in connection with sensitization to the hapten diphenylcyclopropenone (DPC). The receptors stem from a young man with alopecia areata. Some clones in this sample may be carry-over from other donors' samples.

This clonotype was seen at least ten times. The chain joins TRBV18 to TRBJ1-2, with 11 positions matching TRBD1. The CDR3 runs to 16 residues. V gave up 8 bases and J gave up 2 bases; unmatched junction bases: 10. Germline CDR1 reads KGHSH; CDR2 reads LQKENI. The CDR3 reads CASTNLGQGANYGYTF. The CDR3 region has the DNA TGTGCCAGCACCAACCTTGGACAGGGGGCCAACTATGGCTACACCTTC.

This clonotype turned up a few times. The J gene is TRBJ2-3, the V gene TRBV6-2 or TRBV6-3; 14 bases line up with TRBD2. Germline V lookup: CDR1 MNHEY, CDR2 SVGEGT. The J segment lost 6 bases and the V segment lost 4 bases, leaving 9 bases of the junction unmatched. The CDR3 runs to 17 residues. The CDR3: CASSSLTSGGATDTQYF. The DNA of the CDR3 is TGTGCCAGCAGTTCCCTGACTAGCGGGGGGGCTACGGATACGCAGTATTTT.

The CDR3 DNA reads TGTGCCAGCAGCTCTGGGACAGGAGGCCAGCCCCAGCATTTT. It encodes CASSSGTGGQPQHF. The chain couples TRBV5-6 to TRBJ1-5, with 8 bases matching TRBD1. There are 14 residues in the CDR3. After removal of 3 bases from V and 7 bases from J, the junction contained 6 bases not matched to a gene. CDR1 is SGHDT and CDR2 is YYEEEE in the germline V gene. The complete variable domain, with remaining parts taken from reference TRBV5-6 and TRBJ1-5, reads DAGVTQSPTHLIKTRGQQVTLRCSPKSGHDTVSWYQQALGQGPQFIFQYYEEEERQRGNFPDRFSGHQFPNYSSELNVNALLLGDSALYLCASSSGTGGQPQHFGDGTRLSIL.

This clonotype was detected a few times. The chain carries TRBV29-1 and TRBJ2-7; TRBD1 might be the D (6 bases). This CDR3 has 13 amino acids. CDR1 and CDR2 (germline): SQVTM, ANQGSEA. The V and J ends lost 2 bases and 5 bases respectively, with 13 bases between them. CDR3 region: CSVELRDINEQYF. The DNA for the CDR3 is TGCAGCGTTGAACTTAGGGACATCAACGAGCAGTACTTC.

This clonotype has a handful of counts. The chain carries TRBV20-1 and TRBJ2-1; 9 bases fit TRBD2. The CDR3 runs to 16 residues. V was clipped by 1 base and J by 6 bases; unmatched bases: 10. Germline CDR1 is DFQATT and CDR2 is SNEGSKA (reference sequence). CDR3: CSARGEAGGKGNEQFF. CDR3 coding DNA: TGCAGTGCTAGAGGAGAGGCGGGGGGGAAAGGCAATGAGCAGTTCTTC.

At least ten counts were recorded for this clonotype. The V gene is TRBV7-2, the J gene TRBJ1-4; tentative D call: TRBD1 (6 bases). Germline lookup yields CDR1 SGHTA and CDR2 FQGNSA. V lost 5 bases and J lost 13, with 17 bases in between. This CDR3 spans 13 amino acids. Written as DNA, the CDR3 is TGTGCCAGCAGCCGCCAGGATCTGGACAGACTGTTTTTT. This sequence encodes CASSRQDLDRLFF.

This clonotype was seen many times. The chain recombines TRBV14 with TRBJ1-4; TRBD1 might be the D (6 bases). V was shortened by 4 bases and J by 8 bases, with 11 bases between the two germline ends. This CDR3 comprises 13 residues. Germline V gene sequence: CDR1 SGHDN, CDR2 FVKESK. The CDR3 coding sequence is TGTGCCAGCAGCCTATACAGGGCGGAAAAACTGTTTTTT. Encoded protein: CASSLYRAEKLFF.

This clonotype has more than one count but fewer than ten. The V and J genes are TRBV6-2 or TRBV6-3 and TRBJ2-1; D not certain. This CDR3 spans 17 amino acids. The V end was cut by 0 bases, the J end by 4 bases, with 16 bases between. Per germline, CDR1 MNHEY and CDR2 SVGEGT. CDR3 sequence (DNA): TGTGCCAGCAGTTACTCGAAAGGACCGACCCTTTACAATGAGCAGTTCTTC. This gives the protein CASSYSKGPTLYNEQFF.

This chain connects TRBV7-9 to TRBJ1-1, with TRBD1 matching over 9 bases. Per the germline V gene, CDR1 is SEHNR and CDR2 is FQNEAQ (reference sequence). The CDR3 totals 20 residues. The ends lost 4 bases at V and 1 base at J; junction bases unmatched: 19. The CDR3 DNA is TGTGCCAGCAGCTCGACGGTGCAGGGCGGTGAGGACAGGGGGAACACTGAAGCTTTCTTT. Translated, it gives CASSSTVQGGEDRGNTEAFF.

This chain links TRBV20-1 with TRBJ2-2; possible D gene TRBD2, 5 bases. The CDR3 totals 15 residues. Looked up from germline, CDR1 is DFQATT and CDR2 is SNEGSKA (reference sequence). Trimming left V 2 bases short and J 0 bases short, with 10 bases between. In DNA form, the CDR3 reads TGCAGTGCTAGAAGGAGGTCTCCGAACACCGGGGAGCTGTTTTTT. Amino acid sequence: CSARRRSPNTGELFF.

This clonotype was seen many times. For the CDR3, the DNA is TGTGCCAGCAGTTGGGGCCCGGGAGGCGAGGGGTTCTTC. Residues: CASSWGPGGEGFF. The chain has TRBV6-2 or TRBV6-3 and TRBJ2-1, with 7 nucleotides matching TRBD2. This CDR3 contains 13 residues. The germline V gene has CDR1 MNHEY and CDR2 SVGEGT. V dropped 4 bases and J dropped 15; count of bases not matched to a gene: 12.

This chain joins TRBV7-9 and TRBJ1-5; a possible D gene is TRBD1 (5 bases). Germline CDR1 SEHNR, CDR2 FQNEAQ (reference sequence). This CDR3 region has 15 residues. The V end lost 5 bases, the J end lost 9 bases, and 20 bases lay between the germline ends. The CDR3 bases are TGTGCCAGCAGCCCACGGGGACCCATTGAAGGGCCCCAGCATTTT. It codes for CASSPRGPIEGPQHF. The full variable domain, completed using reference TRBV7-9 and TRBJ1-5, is DTGVSQNPRHKITKRGQNVTFRCDPISEHNRLYWYRQTLGQGPEFLTYFQNEAQLEKSRLLSDRFSAERPKGSFSTLEIQRTEQGDSAMYLCASSPRGPIEGPQHFGDGTRLSIL.

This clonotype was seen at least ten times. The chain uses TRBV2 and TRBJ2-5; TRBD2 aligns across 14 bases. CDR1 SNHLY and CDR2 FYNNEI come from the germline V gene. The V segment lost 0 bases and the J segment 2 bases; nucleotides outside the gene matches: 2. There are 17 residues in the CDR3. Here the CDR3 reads CASSEAGLAGGQETQYF. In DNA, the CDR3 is TGTGCCAGCAGTGAAGCCGGACTAGCGGGGGGACAAGAGACCCAGTACTTC.

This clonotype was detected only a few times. The CDR3 protein is CSAIGPEAYEQYF. CDR3 sequence (DNA): TGCAGTGCTATCGGTCCGGAAGCCTACGAGCAGTACTTC. The chain links TRBV20-1 to TRBJ2-7, with D unresolved. The CDR3 spans 13 residues. The V and J ends lost 4 bases and 2 bases respectively, with 12 bases between them. Germline CDR1 is DFQATT and CDR2 is SNEGSKA (reference sequence).

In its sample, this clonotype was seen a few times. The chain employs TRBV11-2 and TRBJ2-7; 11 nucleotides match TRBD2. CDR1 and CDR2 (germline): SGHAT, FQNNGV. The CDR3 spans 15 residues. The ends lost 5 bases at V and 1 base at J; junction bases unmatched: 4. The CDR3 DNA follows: TGTGCCAGCAGCAAATCTAGCGGGAGGTCCTACGAGCAGTACTTC. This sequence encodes CASSKSSGRSYEQYF. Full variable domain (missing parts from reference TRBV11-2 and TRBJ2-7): EAGVAQSPRYKIIEKRQSVAFWCNPISGHATLYWYQQILGQGPKLLIQFQNNGVVDDSQLPKDRFSAERLKGVDSTLKIQPAKLEDSAVYLCASSKSSGRSYEQYFGPGTRLTVT.

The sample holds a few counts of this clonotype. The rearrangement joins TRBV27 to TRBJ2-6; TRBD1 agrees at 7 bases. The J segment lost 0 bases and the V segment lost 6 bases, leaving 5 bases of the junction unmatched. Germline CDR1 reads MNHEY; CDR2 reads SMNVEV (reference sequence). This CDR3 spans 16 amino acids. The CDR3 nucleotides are TGTGCCAGCAGGGGACAGATGAGCTCTGGGGCCAACGTCCTGACTTTC. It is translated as CASRGQMSSGANVLTF.

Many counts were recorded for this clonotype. CDR3 bases: TGCAGTGCCATCGGCGGGGACGACTTGAATCAGCCCCAGCATTTT. This sequence encodes CSAIGGDDLNQPQHF. The chain employs TRBV20-1 and TRBJ1-5, with D possibly matching TRBD1 (5 bases). Germline assignment: CDR1 DFQATT and CDR2 SNEGSKA (reference sequence). V lost 6 bases and J 4 bases, leaving 19 bases between the germline ends. This CDR3 is built from 15 residues.

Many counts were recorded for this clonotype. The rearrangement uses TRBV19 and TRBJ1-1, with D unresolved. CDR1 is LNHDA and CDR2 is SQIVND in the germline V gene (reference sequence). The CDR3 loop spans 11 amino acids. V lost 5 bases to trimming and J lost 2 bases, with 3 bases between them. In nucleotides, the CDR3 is TGTGCCAGTAGTTCAAACACTGAAGCTTTCTTT. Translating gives CASSSNTEAFF.

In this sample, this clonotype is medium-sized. CDR3 in amino acids: CASTPRGLPNTEAFF. The CDR3 nucleotides read TGTGCCAGCACCCCTAGGGGCCTGCCGAACACTGAAGCTTTCTTT. The chain couples TRBV7-9 to TRBJ1-1, with D possibly TRBD1 on 5 matching bases. CDR3 length: 15 residues. Germline V gene sequence: CDR1 SEHNR, CDR2 FQNEAQ (reference sequence). V lost 7 bases and J 1 base, leaving 16 bases between the germline ends.

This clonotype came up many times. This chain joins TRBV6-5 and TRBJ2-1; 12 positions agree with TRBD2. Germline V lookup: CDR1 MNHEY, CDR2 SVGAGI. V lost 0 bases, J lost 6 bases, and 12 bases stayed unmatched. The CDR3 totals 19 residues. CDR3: CASSYSRSPASGRGNEQFF. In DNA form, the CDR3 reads TGTGCCAGCAGTTACTCGAGAAGTCCTGCTAGCGGGAGGGGCAATGAGCAGTTCTTC.

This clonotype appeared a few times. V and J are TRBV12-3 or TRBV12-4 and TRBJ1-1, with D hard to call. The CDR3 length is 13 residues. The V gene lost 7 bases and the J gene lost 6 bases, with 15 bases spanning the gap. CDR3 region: CASTGLYGAEAFF. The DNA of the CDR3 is TGTGCCAGCACCGGACTCTACGGCGCTGAAGCTTTCTTT.

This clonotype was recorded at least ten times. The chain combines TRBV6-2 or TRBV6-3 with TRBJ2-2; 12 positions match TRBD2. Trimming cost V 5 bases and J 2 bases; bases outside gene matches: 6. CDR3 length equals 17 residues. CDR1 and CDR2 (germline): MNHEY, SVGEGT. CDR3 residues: CASSQGGLAGNTGELFF. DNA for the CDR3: TGTGCCAGCAGTCAGGGCGGACTAGCGGGAAACACCGGGGAGCTGTTTTTT.

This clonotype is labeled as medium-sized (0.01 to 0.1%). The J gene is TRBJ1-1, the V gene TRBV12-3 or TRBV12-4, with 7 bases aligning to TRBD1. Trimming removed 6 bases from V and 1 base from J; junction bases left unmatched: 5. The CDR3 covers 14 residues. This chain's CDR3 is CASSSGDRNTEAFF. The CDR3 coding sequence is TGTGCCAGCAGCTCCGGGGACAGGAACACTGAAGCTTTCTTT.

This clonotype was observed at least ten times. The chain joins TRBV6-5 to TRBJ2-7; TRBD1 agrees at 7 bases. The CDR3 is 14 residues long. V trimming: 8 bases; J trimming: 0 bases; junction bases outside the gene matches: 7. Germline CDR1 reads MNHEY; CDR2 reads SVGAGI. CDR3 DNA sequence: TGTGCCAGCCGAGTACGGGACAGCTCCTACGAGCAGTACTTC. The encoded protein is CASRVRDSSYEQYF.

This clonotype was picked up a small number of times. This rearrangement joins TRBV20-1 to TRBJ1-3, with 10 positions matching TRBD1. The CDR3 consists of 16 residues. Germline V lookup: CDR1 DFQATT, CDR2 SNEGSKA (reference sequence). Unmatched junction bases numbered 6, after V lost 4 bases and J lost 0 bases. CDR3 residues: CSAKDRGEYSGNTIYF. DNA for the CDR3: TGCAGTGCTAAGGACAGGGGGGAGTACTCTGGAAACACCATATATTTT.

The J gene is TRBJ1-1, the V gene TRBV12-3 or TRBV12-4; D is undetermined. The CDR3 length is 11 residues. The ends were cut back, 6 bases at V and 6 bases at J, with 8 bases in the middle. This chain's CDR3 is CASSTVSEAFF. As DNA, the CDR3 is TGTGCCAGCAGCACCGTTTCTGAAGCTTTCTTT.

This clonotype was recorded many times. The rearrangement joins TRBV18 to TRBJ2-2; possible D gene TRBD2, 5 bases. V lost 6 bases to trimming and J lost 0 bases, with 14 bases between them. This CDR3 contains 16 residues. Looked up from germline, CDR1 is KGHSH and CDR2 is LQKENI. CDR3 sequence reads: CASSPQERSNTGELFF. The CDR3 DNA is TGTGCCAGCTCCCCCCAGGAGCGGTCGAACACCGGGGAGCTGTTTTTT.

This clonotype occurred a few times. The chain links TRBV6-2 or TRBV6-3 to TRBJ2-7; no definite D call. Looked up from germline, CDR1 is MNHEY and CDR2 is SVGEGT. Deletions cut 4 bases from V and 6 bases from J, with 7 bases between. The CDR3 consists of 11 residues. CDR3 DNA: TGTGCCAGCAGTTGGCCGGGCGAGCAGTACTTC. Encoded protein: CASSWPGEQYF.

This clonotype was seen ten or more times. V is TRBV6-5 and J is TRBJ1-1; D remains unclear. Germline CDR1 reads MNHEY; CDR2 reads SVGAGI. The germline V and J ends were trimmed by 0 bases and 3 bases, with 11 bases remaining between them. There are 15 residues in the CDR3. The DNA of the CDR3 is TGTGCCAGCAGTTACTCCGCCAAGATGGACACTGAAGCTTTCTTT. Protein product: CASSYSAKMDTEAFF.

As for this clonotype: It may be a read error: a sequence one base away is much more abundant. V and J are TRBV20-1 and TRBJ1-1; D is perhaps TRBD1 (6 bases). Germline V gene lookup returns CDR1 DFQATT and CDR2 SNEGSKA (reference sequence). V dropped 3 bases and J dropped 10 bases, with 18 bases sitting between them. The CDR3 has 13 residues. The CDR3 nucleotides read TGCAGTGCTAGCAGCCAACAGGGCAGGGGAGCTTTCTTT. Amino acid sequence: CSASSQQGRGAFF.

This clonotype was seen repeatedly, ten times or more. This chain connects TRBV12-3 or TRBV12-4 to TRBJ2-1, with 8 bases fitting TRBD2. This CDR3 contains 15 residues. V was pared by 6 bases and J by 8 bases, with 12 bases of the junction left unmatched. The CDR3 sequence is CASSKGLAPSDEQFF. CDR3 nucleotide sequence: TGTGCCAGCAGCAAAGGACTAGCTCCGAGCGATGAGCAGTTCTTC.

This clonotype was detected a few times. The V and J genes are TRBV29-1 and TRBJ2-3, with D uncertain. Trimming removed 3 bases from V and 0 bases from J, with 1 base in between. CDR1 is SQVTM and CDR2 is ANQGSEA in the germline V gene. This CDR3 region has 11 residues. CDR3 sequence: CSVDSTDTQYF. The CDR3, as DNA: TGCAGCGTTGACAGCACAGATACGCAGTATTTT.